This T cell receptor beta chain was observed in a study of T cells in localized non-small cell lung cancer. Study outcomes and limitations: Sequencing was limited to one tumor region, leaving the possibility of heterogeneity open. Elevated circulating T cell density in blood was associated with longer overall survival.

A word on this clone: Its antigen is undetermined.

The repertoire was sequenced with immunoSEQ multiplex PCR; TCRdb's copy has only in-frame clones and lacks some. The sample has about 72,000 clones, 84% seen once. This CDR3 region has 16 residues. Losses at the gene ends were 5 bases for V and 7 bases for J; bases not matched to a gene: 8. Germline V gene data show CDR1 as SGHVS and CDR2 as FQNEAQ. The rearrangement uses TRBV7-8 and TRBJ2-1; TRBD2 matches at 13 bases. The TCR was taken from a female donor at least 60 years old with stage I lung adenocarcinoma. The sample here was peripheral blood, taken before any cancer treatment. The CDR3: CASSRELAGGPNEQFF. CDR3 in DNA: TGTGCCAGCAGCCGAGAACTAGCGGGGGGGCCAAATGAGCAGTTCTTC.